The 27 T cell receptor beta chains reported below all come from one sample, sequenced in a study of beta chain features in type 1 diabetes. Of the isolated RNA, all was reverse transcribed, and so the sequenced material was expressed TCRB transcripts. This table comes from immunoSEQ multiplex PCR, and its TCRdb copy is limited to in-frame clones, with some not included. The data contain hundreds of thousands of clones, under 15% of them singletons. What these receptors recognize is not known. Study-wide points: Shorter TCRB CDR3s, moderately but significantly so, marked every one of the four CD4+ subsets in Type 1 diabetes patients.

Sequenced input: naive CD4+ T cells from blood. These TCRs come from a man in his late teens or twenties with type 1 diabetes.

The chain couples TRBV5-1 to TRBJ2-1; 8 bases align to TRBD1. Germline V gene lookup returns CDR1 SGHRS and CDR2 YFSETQ. This CDR3 comprises 15 residues. After removal of 0 bases from V and 3 bases from J, the junction contained 2 bases not matched to a gene. The DNA for the CDR3 is TGCGCCAGCAGCTTGGTAACAGGGGGCTACAATGAGCAGTTCTTC. Its translation is CASSLVTGGYNEQFF. Combining the CDR3 with reference TRBV5-1 and TRBJ2-1 gives the whole variable domain KAGVTQTPRYLIKTRGQQVTLSCSPISGHRSVSWYQQTPGQGLQFLFEYFSETQRNKGNFPGRFSGRQFSNSRSEMNVSTLELGDSALYLCASSLVTGGYNEQFFGPGTRLTVL.

The chain has TRBV13 and TRBJ2-7; 7 positions agree with TRBD1. The germline V gene encodes CDR1 PRHDT and CDR2 FYEKMQ (reference sequence). Trimming cost V 5 bases and J 4 bases; bases outside gene matches: 11. There are 15 residues in the CDR3. In DNA, the CDR3 is TGTGCCAGCAGCCCCACCGGAGACAGGGCTTACGAGCAGTACTTC. Amino acid sequence: CASSPTGDRAYEQYF.

This clone turned up a few times. The chain couples TRBV30 to TRBJ1-1; D not resolved. Germline CDR1 and CDR2: GTSNPN and SVGIG (reference sequence). This CDR3 contains 16 residues. V shed 4 bases and J shed 0 bases, with 18 bases lying between them. Here the CDR3 DNA reads TGTGCCTGGACCCCAGTTGTGAGGACTCTGAACACTGAAGCTTTCTTT. This codes for CAWTPVVRTLNTEAFF.

The chain uses TRBV6-1 and TRBJ1-1; D not certain. The CDR3 has 13 amino acids. Trimming cost V 1 base and J 5 bases, with 8 bases left between them. Germline V gene data show CDR1 as MNHNS and CDR2 as SASEGT. The CDR3 loop is CASSEGKGTEAFF. The CDR3 bases are TGTGCCAGCAGTGAAGGTAAAGGGACTGAAGCTTTCTTT.

The chain is built from TRBV4-1 and TRBJ2-5, with TRBD2 matching over 12 bases. CDR1 and CDR2 (germline): MGHRA, YSYEKL. J lost 1 base, V lost 0 bases, and 9 bases had no gene match. CDR3 size: 19 residues. As DNA, the CDR3 is TGCGCCAGCAGCCAAGATGTCCCGACTAGCGGGGGACCCCAAGAGACCCAGTACTTC. This translates into CASSQDVPTSGGPQETQYF.

J is TRBJ1-5 and V is TRBV6-5, with D unresolved. There are 14 residues in the CDR3. Trimming removed 0 bases at V and 7 bases at J, with 10 bases between. Germline V gene sequence: CDR1 MNHEY, CDR2 SVGAGI. CDR3 nucleotides: TGTGCCAGCAGTTACTCGTCGACTGGCCAGCCCCAGCATTTT. Translated: CASSYSSTGQPQHF.

This clone showed up just a few times. CDR3 nucleotide sequence: TGTGCCAGCAGGGGTACAGGGGGCAATGCTTCGGGTCAGCCCCAGCATTTT. It translates to CASRGTGGNASGQPQHF. The rearrangement links TRBV28 to TRBJ1-5; 9 bases agree with TRBD1. J lost 6 bases, V lost 6 bases, and 15 bases had no gene match. This CDR3 contains 17 residues. Per germline, CDR1 MDHEN and CDR2 SYDVKM. The variable domain in full, completed from reference TRBV28 and TRBJ1-5, reads DVKVTQSSRYLVKRTGEKVFLECVQDMDHENMFWYRQDPGLGLRLIYFSYDVKMKEKGDIPEGYSVSREKKERFSLILESASTNQTSMYLCASRGTGGNASGQPQHFGDGTRLSIL.

V gene TRBV4-2 combines with J gene TRBJ2-5; TRBD2 matches 8 bases. This CDR3 has 14 amino acids. Trimming at V came to 2 bases and at J to 5 bases, leaving 4 bases not matched to a gene. Per germline, CDR1 LGHNA and CDR2 YNFKEQ. The CDR3 bases are TGTGCCAGCAGCCAACGCGGGGGGCCGGAGACCCAGTACTTC. Translated: CASSQRGGPETQYF.

This chain uses TRBV29-1 with TRBJ1-1; tentatively, D is TRBD1 (5 bases). Deletions cut 7 bases from V and 5 bases from J, with 14 bases between. Germline V gene lookup returns CDR1 SQVTM and CDR2 ANQGSEA. The CDR3 is made up of 12 amino acids. CDR3 in DNA: TGCAGCGCAAGGGGAGGGGCGACTGAAGCTTTCTTT. Protein: CSARGGATEAFF.

This clone was counted a few times. The chain uses TRBV30 and TRBJ2-6; the match to TRBD1 covers 8 bases. Germline V gene data show CDR1 as GTSNPN and CDR2 as SVGIG (reference sequence). V was pared by 5 bases and J by 13 bases, with 7 bases of the junction left unmatched. There are 12 residues in the CDR3. CDR3 amino acids: CAWAGGREVLTF. The CDR3 DNA reads TGTGCCTGGGCAGGGGGCCGGGAGGTCCTGACTTTC.

The V call is TRBV28, the J call TRBJ2-6; D might be TRBD1 (6 bases). V was shortened by 1 base and J by 0 bases, with 7 bases between the two germline ends. The germline gives CDR1 MDHEN, CDR2 SYDVKM. This CDR3 spans 16 amino acids. As DNA, the CDR3 is TGTGCCAGCAGTTTATACAGGGCCTCTGGGGCCAACGTCCTGACTTTC. The encoded protein is CASSLYRASGANVLTF.

In its sample, this clone was seen a few times. The chain recombines TRBV29-1 with TRBJ1-5; possible D gene TRBD1, 6 bases. V dropped 6 bases and J dropped 6 bases, with 15 bases sitting between them. The V gene's germline CDR1 is SQVTM and CDR2 ANQGSEA. The CDR3 runs to 13 residues. The CDR3 loop reads CSVGPGASQPQHF. DNA for the CDR3: TGCAGCGTGGGTCCGGGGGCTAGTCAGCCCCAGCATTTT.

This clone was seen a handful of times. The chain uses TRBV7-2 and TRBJ1-2; no firm D call. Germline V gene lookup returns CDR1 SGHTA and CDR2 FQGNSA. Trimming left V 1 base short and J 5 bases short, with 11 bases between. CDR3 size: 14 residues. The CDR3 loop is CASSLGPLPYGYTF. CDR3 DNA: TGTGCCAGCAGCTTAGGCCCGCTACCGTATGGCTACACCTTC.

This clone was seen more than once but under ten times. The V gene is TRBV5-6, the J gene TRBJ1-1, with a weak D call TRBD1 (6 bases). With 4 bases removed from V and 5 bases from J, the gap between germline ends came to 15 bases. Germline V gives CDR1 SGHDT, CDR2 YYEEEE. The CDR3 consists of 14 residues. The CDR3 nucleotides read TGTGCCAGCAGCCGGACAGAGGCGAGGACTGAAGCTTTCTTT. Translation gives CASSRTEARTEAFF. Combining the CDR3 with reference TRBV5-6 and TRBJ1-1 gives the whole variable domain DAGVTQSPTHLIKTRGQQVTLRCSPKSGHDTVSWYQQALGQGPQFIFQYYEEEERQRGNFPDRFSGHQFPNYSSELNVNALLLGDSALYLCASSRTEARTEAFFGQGTRLTVV.

The V gene is TRBV19, the J gene TRBJ1-1; TRBD1 matches at 9 bases. V was clipped by 8 bases and J by 5 bases; unmatched bases: 6. From germline, CDR1 is LNHDA and CDR2 SQIVND (reference sequence). The CDR3 totals 13 residues. CDR3 bases: TGTGCCAGTGGTGGGACAGGGAGGACTGAAGCTTTCTTT. Amino acids: CASGGTGRTEAFF.

The chain links TRBV4-1 to TRBJ1-2, with a tentative D call TRBD1 (5 bases). The CDR3 extends over 15 amino acids. Germline values: CDR1 MGHRA, CDR2 YSYEKL. Trimming took 1 base from V and 5 from J, leaving 14 bases between them. In nucleotides, the CDR3 is TGCGCCAGCAGCCAAGGGGCCGATCCAGGGTATGGCTACACCTTC. Translation: CASSQGADPGYGYTF.

This chain's CDR3 is CASSHTGSGGTEAFF. The DNA for the CDR3 is TGTGCCAGCAGTCACACCGGGTCTGGGGGCACTGAAGCTTTCTTT. The chain joins TRBV6-5 to TRBJ1-1, with a weak D call TRBD1 (5 bases). The ends were cut back, 5 bases at V and 4 bases at J, with 17 bases in the middle. The CDR3 is 15 residues long. In germline, CDR1 is MNHEY, CDR2 SVGAGI.

This clone was recorded a few times. The chain links TRBV7-6 to TRBJ2-1; 12 bases are shared with TRBD2. V gave up 5 bases and J gave up 15 bases; unmatched junction bases: 17. The CDR3 runs 16 residues. CDR1 and CDR2 (germline): SGHVS, FNYEAQ. CDR3 residues: CASSPSHPRLAGAMFF. CDR3 nucleotides: TGTGCCAGCAGCCCAAGCCATCCCCGACTAGCGGGGGCGATGTTCTTC.

The CDR3 DNA sequence: TGTGCCAGCAGTCCGGGACAGGGGAACTATGGCTACACCTTC. This gives the protein CASSPGQGNYGYTF. This chain links TRBV7-8 with TRBJ1-2; TRBD1 agrees at 10 bases. The V and J ends lost 6 bases and 2 bases, in that order; junction bases with no gene match: 3. The CDR3 has 14 amino acids. Germline loops: CDR1 SGHVS, CDR2 FQNEAQ.

This clone was found a few times. CDR3 sequence: CASQPSLAVFYNEQFF. CDR3 bases: TGCGCTTCCCAGCCAAGCTTAGCGGTTTTCTACAATGAGCAGTTCTTC. The V gene is TRBV4-1, the J gene TRBJ2-1; TRBD2 is a possible D gene (6 bases). The CDR3 sequence is 16 residues long. Germline CDR1 and CDR2: MGHRA and YSYEKL.

Only a few counts were recorded for this clone. The chain joins TRBV9 to TRBJ1-2, with TRBD1 matching over 9 bases. The germline V gene encodes CDR1 SGDLS and CDR2 YYNGEE. CDR3 length: 11 amino acids. The trim removed 3 bases at V and 10 bases at J, leaving 1 base unmatched. The DNA for the CDR3 is TGTGCCAGCAGCGGGACAGGGGTCTACACCTTC. Translation gives CASSGTGVYTF.

A few counts support this clone. The chain carries TRBV4-1 and TRBJ1-1; no definite D call. Germline CDR1 MGHRA, CDR2 YSYEKL. The CDR3 sequence is 14 residues long. V lost 0 bases and J 1 base, leaving 6 bases between the germline ends. This CDR3 reads CASSQEAGNTEAFF. The CDR3 nucleotides read TGCGCCAGCAGCCAAGAGGCGGGGAACACTGAAGCTTTCTTT.

The chain has TRBV5-1 and TRBJ1-5, with 7 bases that match TRBD1. CDR1 and CDR2 (germline): SGHRS, YFSETQ. After removal of 3 bases from V and 2 bases from J, the junction contained 5 bases not matched to a gene. The length of the CDR3 is 15 residues. CDR3 amino acids: CASSSGTVGNQPQHF. The DNA for the CDR3 is TGCGCCAGCAGCTCCGGGACAGTTGGCAATCAGCCCCAGCATTTT.

This clone turned up a few times. The chain employs TRBV4-1 and TRBJ2-4, with 9 positions matching TRBD1. CDR1 is MGHRA, CDR2 YSYEKL, per germline. This CDR3 has 16 amino acids. V lost 3 bases, J lost 2 bases, and 5 bases stayed unmatched. The CDR3 spells CASSHPTGGTKNIQYF. CDR3 bases: TGCGCCAGCAGCCACCCGACAGGGGGGACCAAAAACATTCAGTACTTC.

This clone was detected only a few times. The chain joins TRBV6-5 to TRBJ2-7; 7 bases are a match to TRBD1. The germline CDR1 and CDR2 sequences are MNHEY and SVGAGI. The CDR3 spans 14 residues. With V trimmed by 6 bases and J by 1 base, 6 bases remained unmatched. The CDR3 here is CASSKTGSSYEQYF. In DNA form, the CDR3 reads TGTGCCAGCAGCAAGACAGGGTCTTCCTACGAGCAGTACTTC.

This clone was counted a few times. The identical CDR3 is also encoded by other nucleotide sequences in the sample. J is TRBJ1-2 and V is TRBV7-9, with TRBD1 identical over 7 bases. The length of the CDR3 is 14 residues. The germline gives CDR1 SEHNR, CDR2 FQNEAQ (reference sequence). Trimming at V came to 3 bases and at J to 2 bases, leaving 3 bases not matched to a gene. The CDR3 coding sequence is TGTGCCAGCAGCTTCCGACAGGGAAACTATGGCTACACCTTC. Translated, it gives CASSFRQGNYGYTF.

This chain uses TRBV4-2 with TRBJ2-7; D ambiguous. CDR1 and CDR2 from the germline V gene are LGHNA and YNFKEQ. Trimming pared 1 base from V and 1 base from J, leaving 11 bases between. The CDR3 length is 15 residues. Here the CDR3 DNA reads TGTGCCAGCAGCCAAGGACAATACGATTCCTACGAGCAGTACTTC. Protein sequence: CASSQGQYDSYEQYF.